This section outlines one T cell receptor (beta chain) sequence together with its context. Its antigen is still unknown. The CDR3 contains 13 residues. Trimming took 4 bases from V and 1 from J, leaving 8 bases between them. Germline loops: CDR1 GTSNPN, CDR2 SVGIG (reference sequence). This entry comes from a study of OX40 agonist ivuxolimab in advanced cancers. Turning to the study itself: Ivuxolimab is an agonistic anti-OX40 (CD134) antibody, and patients were treated with it. A male proportion of around 86% was recorded, with mean age approximately 64 years and range about 20 to 90. Study-level findings and limits: Averaged across samples, CD8+ T cells carried more expanded clones than CD4+ did.

No patient had autoimmune disease or received systemic immunosuppression. Profiled with immunoSEQ multiplex PCR; TCRdb holds only in-frame clones, not every one. The top ten hold 8.4% of the sample, which has approximately 80,000 clones, under 95% seen once. The material was CD4+ or CD8+ T cells sorted from blood, obtained in a trial of the OX40 agonist ivuxolimab. The sequence derives from an adult with an advanced solid tumor such as melanoma, head and neck, liver or kidney cancer. The V call is TRBV30, the J call TRBJ1-5, with D unclear. The CDR3 here is CAWNEGSNQPQHF. DNA of the CDR3: TGTGCCTGGAACGAGGGAAGCAATCAGCCCCAGCATTTT.